The 5 T cell receptor beta chains below come from one sample, sequenced in a study of brain metastases from non-small cell lung cancer. Assay: immunoSEQ multiplex PCR; the TCRdb copy retains only in-frame clones and omits some. The repertoire holds about a thousand clones, around 92% seen once, with approximately 7.5% in the top ten. The sample comprised tumor-adjacent normal tissue. These receptors all come from a donor aged 40 or over with non-small cell lung cancer.

The chain carries TRBV5-5 and TRBJ1-2; D is undetermined. The CDR3 totals 15 residues. V was trimmed by 0 bases and J by 3 bases, leaving 12 bases between them. CDR1 and CDR2 from the germline V gene are SGHKS and YYEKEE (reference sequence). The CDR3 sequence is CASSLGPARDYGYTF. The CDR3 DNA reads as TGTGCCAGCAGCTTGGGTCCAGCGAGGGACTATGGCTACACCTTC.

The genes are TRBV7-2 and TRBJ1-2; no reliable D call. The V and J ends lost 2 bases and 12 bases respectively, with 7 bases between them. CDR1 is SGHTA and CDR2 is FQGNSA in the germline V gene. The CDR3 runs 10 residues. The CDR3 DNA follows: TGTGCCAGCAGCTTATTATTTCACACCTTC. Translation: CASSLLFHTF.

The chain joins TRBV11-3 to TRBJ2-3; D not certain. The CDR3 totals 16 residues. Germline V gene data show CDR1 as SGHNT and CDR2 as YENEEA. V lost 5 bases and J 0 bases, leaving 15 bases between the germline ends. CDR3 sequence: CASSLSVGASTDTQYF. The CDR3 bases are TGTGCCAGCAGCCTCAGTGTTGGCGCAAGCACAGATACGCAGTATTTT.

This clone was counted a single time. Compared with germline, one end of the junction differs, possibly owing to a read error. The rearrangement uses TRBV5-1 and TRBJ1-2, with 9 bases identical to TRBD1. The CDR3 totals 15 residues. Germline-derived CDR1 and CDR2 are SGHRS and YFSETQ. CDR3 coding DNA: TGCACCAGCAGCCGGACAGGGGCGAATAACTATGGCTACACCTTC. Amino acids: CTSSRTGANNYGYTF.

V and J are TRBV5-4 and TRBJ1-4; unclear D gene. Trimming pared 0 bases from V and 7 bases from J, leaving 13 bases between. There are 15 residues in the CDR3. Germline V gives CDR1 SGHNT, CDR2 YYREEE (reference sequence). CDR3: CASSLGTRGREKLFF. The CDR3 DNA reads as TGTGCCAGCAGCTTGGGGACGCGCGGGCGTGAAAAACTGTTTTTT.